The 8 T cell receptor beta chains listed next were all sequenced from one sample in a study of blood T cell repertoires in COVID-19 (dated by TCRdb to 2020 to 2021). The library was generated by the immunoSEQ multiplex PCR assay. TCRdb holds this immuneACCESS table with in-frame rearrangements only. Some clones are missing; in checked studies, unresolved V genes explain under half, and the rest has no known cause. The sample profile shows about 380,000 clones; approximately 84% of them were found once. Clones ranked in the top ten supply almost 3% of the sample. The specimen was PBMCs or T cells enriched from blood (not recorded which). The source of these receptors is a woman aged 25 to 39 who had recovered from COVID-19.

V and J are TRBV19 and TRBJ1-4, with a possible D match to TRBD1 (6 bases). The CDR3 runs to 14 residues. The germline CDR1 and CDR2 sequences are LNHDA and SQIVND (reference sequence). Trimming took off 8 bases at V and 4 bases at J, with 14 bases between the two ends. CDR3 in amino acids: CASRRTASNEKLFF. The CDR3 DNA reads as TGTGCCAGTCGACGGACAGCTAGTAATGAAAAACTGTTTTTT.

Only one count was recorded for this clone. The V and J genes are TRBV14 and TRBJ2-3, with D uncertain. Trimming left V 2 bases short and J 4 bases short, with 4 bases between. The CDR3 totals 12 residues. Germline lookup yields CDR1 SGHDN and CDR2 FVKESK. CDR3 sequence reads: CASSQPSDTQYF. The CDR3 DNA follows: TGTGCCAGCAGCCAACCTTCAGATACGCAGTATTTT. The full variable domain, completed using reference TRBV14 and TRBJ2-3, is EAGVTQFPSHSVIEKGQTVTLRCDPISGHDNLYWYRRVMGKEIKFLLHFVKESKQDESGMPNNRFLAERTGGTYSTLKVQPAELEDSGVYFCASSQPSDTQYFGPGTRLTVL.

The V call is TRBV11-2, the J call TRBJ2-1; TRBD2 aligns across 10 bases. Unmatched junction bases numbered 8, after V lost 4 bases and J lost 8 bases. CDR1 SGHAT and CDR2 FQNNGV come from the germline V gene. This CDR3 is 15 amino acids long. The CDR3, as DNA: TGTGCCAGCAGCTCGGCAGCGGGGGGGCCACATGAGCAGTTCTTC. Translation: CASSSAAGGPHEQFF.

The V and J genes are TRBV11-1 and TRBJ2-2; possibly TRBD1 for D (7 bases). The CDR3 spans 14 residues. Trimming took off 5 bases at V and 6 bases at J, with 13 bases between the two ends. Germline assignment: CDR1 SGHAT and CDR2 FQDESV (reference sequence). Here the CDR3 DNA reads TGTGCCAGCAGCCCGTTCAGGGGGGCCGGGGAGCTGTTTTTT. It codes for CASSPFRGAGELFF.

The rearrangement uses TRBV15 and TRBJ2-2; 7 bases align to TRBD1. This CDR3 comprises 15 residues. Losses at the gene ends were 5 bases for V and 5 bases for J; bases not matched to a gene: 8. The V gene's germline CDR1 is LNHNV and CDR2 YYDKDF (reference sequence). In DNA form, the CDR3 reads TGTGCCACCAGCCCTCAGACAGGGAGTACCGGGGAGCTGTTTTTT. This codes for CATSPQTGSTGELFF. The full variable domain, rest sourced from reference TRBV15 and TRBJ2-2, is DAMVIQNPRYQVTQFGKPVTLSCSQTLNHNVMYWYQQKSSQAPKLLFHYYDKDFNNEADTPDNFQSRRPNTSFCFLDIRSPGLGDTAMYLCATSPQTGSTGELFFGEGSRLTVL.

V gene TRBV4-2 combines with J gene TRBJ2-7, with 7 bases aligning to TRBD1. This CDR3 comprises 16 residues. V was clipped by 0 bases and J by 3 bases; unmatched bases: 8. In germline, CDR1 is LGHNA, CDR2 YNFKEQ. The CDR3 region has the DNA TGTGCCAGCAGCCAAGATTTACAGGGGTCCTTCTACGAGCAGTACTTC. Translated: CASSQDLQGSFYEQYF.

The chain uses TRBV4-1 and TRBJ2-7; D might be TRBD1 (5 bases). This CDR3 has 14 residues. Looked up from germline, CDR1 is MGHRA and CDR2 is YSYEKL. The V and J ends lost 1 base and 10 bases respectively, with 17 bases between them. The CDR3 DNA reads as TGCGCCAGCAGCCAAGGGCTACAGGATGGGGAACAGTACTTC. Translated: CASSQGLQDGEQYF.

The chain couples TRBV5-1 to TRBJ1-1; TRBD1 aligns across 8 bases. Per germline, CDR1 SGHRS and CDR2 YFSETQ. V lost 6 bases to trimming and J lost 1 base; unmatched junction nucleotides: 5. The CDR3 is made up of 14 amino acids. The CDR3: CASTAGTGNTEAFF. In nucleotides, the CDR3 is TGCGCCAGCACGGCCGGGACAGGGAACACTGAAGCTTTCTTT.